A single sample is the source of the 19 T cell receptor beta chains below, sequenced in a study of OX40 agonist ivuxolimab in advanced cancers. Method: immunoSEQ multiplex PCR; TCRdb's copy keeps in-frame clones and lacks some. Of some 75,000 clones listed, roughly 88% are singletons. The material sequenced was CD4+ or CD8+ T cells sorted from blood, taken in a trial of the OX40 agonist ivuxolimab. These TCRs come from an adult with an advanced solid tumor such as melanoma, head and neck, liver or kidney cancer.

The chain uses TRBV4-3 and TRBJ2-1; D perhaps matches TRBD1 (5 bases). The germline V and J ends were trimmed by 1 base and 7 bases, with 11 bases remaining between them. The germline V gene has CDR1 LGHNA and CDR2 YSLEER. The CDR3 sequence is 14 residues long. In DNA form, the CDR3 reads TGCGCCAGCAGCCAAGCGCCTCAGGGAAATGAGCAGTTCTTC. This gives the protein CASSQAPQGNEQFF.

The chain has TRBV19 and TRBJ2-5; the match to TRBD2 covers 9 bases. The J segment lost 5 bases and the V segment lost 4 bases, leaving 8 bases of the junction unmatched. Germline CDR1 and CDR2: LNHDA and SQIVND (reference sequence). This CDR3 is 15 amino acids long. The CDR3: CASSTNSGSAETQYF. The CDR3 DNA sequence: TGTGCCAGTAGTACAAATAGCGGGAGCGCGGAGACCCAGTACTTC.

CDR3 loop: CASRETGTGKRETQYF. CDR3 nucleotide sequence: TGTGCCAGCAGGGAAACCGGGACAGGGAAAAGAGAGACCCAGTACTTC. The chain recombines TRBV2 with TRBJ2-5, with 9 bases aligning to TRBD1. Germline V CDR1 and CDR2: SNHLY, FYNNEI. This CDR3 has 16 amino acids. V was clipped by 6 bases and J by 4 bases; unmatched bases: 12.

The chain recombines TRBV7-3 with TRBJ2-3; a weak D match, TRBD1 (5 bases). The V and J ends lost 0 bases and 4 bases respectively, with 5 bases between them. The CDR3 contains 13 residues. Germline lookup yields CDR1 SGHTA and CDR2 FQGTGA. The CDR3 DNA sequence: TGTGCCAGCAGCTTAACGGGGCCAGATACGCAGTATTTT. Encoded protein: CASSLTGPDTQYF.

This chain uses TRBV19 with TRBJ1-3; the D gene is possibly TRBD1 (6 bases). CDR1 is LNHDA, CDR2 SQIVND, per germline (reference sequence). V was pared by 7 bases and J by 0 bases, with 31 bases between. The CDR3 is made up of 21 amino acids. The chain's CDR3 is CASINARPGHQAASSGNTIYF. The CDR3 DNA follows: TGTGCCAGTATTAATGCCCGACCGGGACACCAGGCCGCTAGCTCTGGAAACACCATATATTTT.

The chain employs TRBV27 and TRBJ2-7; D is uncertain. The CDR3 contains 14 residues. V was shortened by 6 bases and J by 2 bases, with 14 bases between the two germline ends. Germline CDR1 MNHEY, CDR2 SMNVEV (reference sequence). Here the CDR3 reads CASSSSWGTYEQYF. The CDR3 nucleotides read TGTGCCAGCAGCTCGTCGTGGGGAACCTACGAGCAGTACTTC.

Only one count was recorded for this clone. The rearrangement uses TRBV25-1 and TRBJ1-2; D uncertain. With 8 bases removed from V and 3 bases from J, the gap between germline ends came to 16 bases. Germline assignment: CDR1 MGHDK and CDR2 SYGVNS. This CDR3 has 14 residues. The CDR3 spells CASPQKQSHYGYTF. The CDR3 region has the DNA TGTGCCAGCCCTCAAAAACAGTCCCACTATGGCTACACCTTC.

The chain is built from TRBV19 and TRBJ1-5, with 8 bases matching TRBD1. The CDR3 contains 14 residues. Germline V gene sequence: CDR1 LNHDA, CDR2 SQIVND (reference sequence). V shed 4 bases and J 7 bases; nucleotides not matched to a gene: 6. CDR3 sequence: CASSTRQGYQPQHF. CDR3 bases: TGTGCCAGTAGTACGCGACAGGGGTACCAGCCCCAGCATTTT.

The chain employs TRBV18 and TRBJ2-5; 11 nucleotides line up with TRBD1. Germline CDR1 reads KGHSH; CDR2 reads LQKENI. The ends lost 3 bases at V and 5 bases at J; junction bases unmatched: 5. This CDR3 is 15 amino acids long. The CDR3 coding sequence is TGTGCCAGCTCACCCGGACAGGGGGCGTTGGAGACCCAGTACTTC. Amino acids: CASSPGQGALETQYF.

The rearrangement uses TRBV5-6 and TRBJ2-5, with no clear D. The V and J ends lost 7 bases and 5 bases respectively, with 18 bases between them. This CDR3 is built from 14 residues. Germline-derived CDR1 and CDR2 are SGHDT and YYEEEE. DNA for the CDR3: TGTGCCAGCTCGAGGAACCCAGTATACGAGACCCAGTACTTC. As protein: CASSRNPVYETQYF.

The chain recombines TRBV5-4 with TRBJ1-2, with a tentative D call TRBD1 (5 bases). The CDR3 has 13 amino acids. Germline V gene data show CDR1 as SGHNT and CDR2 as YYREEE (reference sequence). The ends were cut back, 1 base at V and 7 bases at J, with 11 bases in the middle. The CDR3 bases are TGTGCCAGCAGCTTGTGGGGGGGAGGTGGCTACACCTTC. It specifies CASSLWGGGGYTF.

The rearrangement uses TRBV2 and TRBJ1-2; 7 positions match TRBD1. Germline values: CDR1 SNHLY, CDR2 FYNNEI. This CDR3 region has 14 residues. Germline trimming cut 6 bases from V and 8 bases from J; bases unmatched to any gene: 12. CDR3 protein: CASSKEEGAGGYTF. CDR3 in DNA: TGTGCCAGCAGCAAAGAGGAGGGGGCCGGAGGCTACACCTTC.

This clone has just a few counts. The chain is built from TRBV30 and TRBJ1-1; D is undetermined. CDR1 and CDR2 (germline): GTSNPN, SVGIG (reference sequence). V lost 2 bases to trimming and J lost 3 bases, with 13 bases between them. CDR3 length: 14 residues. CDR3 in DNA: TGTGCCTGGAGTCCCCTCGGTCGGGACACTGAAGCTTTCTTT. It translates to CAWSPLGRDTEAFF. Together with reference TRBV30 and TRBJ1-1, the CDR3 gives the full variable domain: SQTIHQWPATLVQPVGSPLSLECTVEGTSNPNLYWYRQAAGRGLQLLFYSVGIGQISSEVPQNLSASRPQDRQFILSSKKLLLSDSGFYLCAWSPLGRDTEAFFGQGTRLTVV.

The chain combines TRBV10-2 with TRBJ2-1, with TRBD2 matching 13 bases. The CDR3 covers 17 residues. Germline lookup yields CDR1 WSHSY and CDR2 SAAADI. J lost 8 bases, V lost 6 bases, and 13 bases had no gene match. Here the CDR3 reads CASSSPGTSGRVDEQFF. The CDR3 nucleotides read TGCGCCAGCAGCTCGCCCGGAACTAGCGGGAGGGTGGATGAGCAGTTCTTC.

V gene TRBV28 combines with J gene TRBJ2-5; D ambiguous. The J call may be mistaken, given a closer DNA end match to TRBJ2-7. The CDR3 totals 14 residues. CDR1 and CDR2 from the germline V gene are MDHEN and SYDVKM. The CDR3 DNA reads as TGTGCCACCCACCGGGCCCCTAGCTCCTACGAGCAGTACTTC. Translating gives CATHRAPSSYEQYF.

The V call is TRBV30, the J call TRBJ1-5, with D possibly TRBD1 on 5 matching bases. V was clipped by 3 bases and J by 0 bases, with 15 bases between them. CDR1 is GTSNPN, CDR2 SVGIG, per germline (reference sequence). This CDR3 comprises 16 residues. CDR3 region: CAWRQQGLFSNQPQHF. The CDR3 nucleotides read TGTGCCTGGAGACAGCAGGGTCTGTTTAGCAATCAGCCCCAGCATTTT.

The rearrangement joins TRBV7-2 to TRBJ2-3; 10 nucleotides align to TRBD2. V gave up 2 bases and J gave up 3 bases; unmatched junction bases: 5. From germline, CDR1 is SGHTA and CDR2 FQGNSA. The length of the CDR3 is 16 residues. The DNA of the CDR3 is TGTGCCAGCAGCTTAAGCGGGGGGGCCGGGACAGATACGCAGTATTTT. This encodes CASSLSGGAGTDTQYF. Drawing the rest from reference TRBV7-2 and TRBJ2-3, the complete variable domain is GAGVSQSPSNKVTEKGKDVELRCDPISGHTALYWYRQSLGQGLEFLIYFQGNSAPDKSGLPSDRFSAERTGGSVSTLTIQRTQQEDSAVYLCASSLSGGAGTDTQYFGPGTRLTVL.

CDR3: CASSPGGARNTIYF. CDR3 sequence (DNA): TGCGCCAGCAGCCCTGGGGGGGCCAGAAACACCATATATTTT. The rearrangement uses TRBV10-2 and TRBJ1-3, with D possibly being TRBD1 (6 bases). CDR1 WSHSY and CDR2 SAAADI come from the germline V gene. V was cut by 6 bases and J by 5 bases, with 14 bases left in between. The length of the CDR3 is 14 residues.

This sequence joins TRBV4-1 and TRBJ1-2, with D perhaps TRBD1 (5 bases). The CDR3 is 16 residues long. V lost 0 bases and J 4 bases, leaving 15 bases between the germline ends. CDR1 is MGHRA and CDR2 is YSYEKL in the germline V gene. The CDR3 DNA sequence: TGCGCCAGCAGCCAAGATGGGGGTGGATCCTTCTATGGCTACACCTTC. The encoded protein is CASSQDGGGSFYGYTF.